This is a list of T cell receptor beta chains from one sample in a study of blood T cell repertoires in COVID-19. Assay used: immunoSEQ multiplex PCR; TCRdb lists only in-frame clones, some missing. The sample holds 150,000 to 200,000 clones; around 82% are singletons and the top ten take approximately 1.2%. Sequenced input: peripheral blood. The receptors here all came from a man aged 60 to 69 who had recovered from COVID-19. Each CDR3 is given with its conserved first and last residue. D genes are given only for firm matches. Clone size is shown for a subset of rows, as once, few, many or a class of expanded clone.

j_call: TRBJ2-7; d_call: TRBD1; clone_size: NA; v_call: TRBV2; cdr3_aa: CASDRQGNAYEQYF; cdr3_nt: TGTGCCAGCGACCGACAGGGTAATGCCTACGAGCAGTACTTC
j_call: TRBJ2-3; d_call: NA; clone_size: NA; v_call: TRBV11-1; cdr3_aa: CASSFYGDTQYF; cdr3_nt: TGTGCCAGCAGCTTTTACGGAGATACGCAGTATTTT
j_call: TRBJ2-3; d_call: NA; clone_size: NA; v_call: TRBV25-1; cdr3_aa: CASSDRVGSTDTQYF; cdr3_nt: TGTGCCAGCAGTGACAGGGTCGGGAGCACAGATACGCAGTATTTT
j_call: TRBJ2-5; d_call: NA; clone_size: NA; v_call: TRBV2; cdr3_aa: CASRPRVQGGGPQYF; cdr3_nt: TGTGCCAGCAGGCCCCGGGTACAGGGGGGGGGTCCCCAGTACTTC
j_call: TRBJ2-7; d_call: NA; clone_size: NA; v_call: TRBV5-4; cdr3_aa: CASSLGLTGGEQYF; cdr3_nt: TGTGCCAGCAGCCTTGGCCTAACCGGCGGGGAGCAGTACTTC
j_call: TRBJ2-7; d_call: NA; clone_size: NA; v_call: TRBV6-5; cdr3_aa: CASSQRSSYEQYF; cdr3_nt: TGTGCCAGCAGCCAGAGGAGCTCCTACGAGCAGTACTTC
j_call: TRBJ2-2; d_call: TRBD2; clone_size: many; v_call: TRBV3-1/TRBV3-2; cdr3_aa: CASSQGSGANTGELFF; cdr3_nt: TGTGCCAGCAGCCAAGGGAGCGGGGCGAACACCGGGGAGCTGTTTTTT
j_call: TRBJ1-6; d_call: NA; clone_size: NA; v_call: TRBV4-1; cdr3_aa: CASSQDADGNSPLHF; cdr3_nt: TGCGCCAGCAGCCAAGATGCGGATGGTAATTCACCCCTCCACTTT
j_call: TRBJ1-4; d_call: NA; clone_size: NA; v_call: TRBV7-8; cdr3_aa: CASSPPGGGEKLFF; cdr3_nt: TGTGCCAGCAGCCCCCCGGGGGGCGGTGAAAAACTGTTTTTT
j_call: TRBJ1-4; d_call: NA; clone_size: NA; v_call: TRBV18; cdr3_aa: CASSRRGTTNEKLFF; cdr3_nt: TGTGCCAGCTCCCGGAGGGGCACAACTAATGAAAAACTGTTTTTT
j_call: TRBJ2-2; d_call: TRBD2; clone_size: NA; v_call: TRBV3-1/TRBV3-2; cdr3_aa: CASRTTSRGGELFF; cdr3_nt: TGTGCCAGCAGAACGACTAGCCGGGGTGGGGAGCTGTTTTTT
j_call: TRBJ1-2; d_call: NA; clone_size: NA; v_call: TRBV6-5; cdr3_aa: CASGRDYGYTF; cdr3_nt: TGTGCCAGCGGCAGGGACTATGGCTACACCTTC
j_call: TRBJ1-2; d_call: NA; clone_size: once; v_call: TRBV2; cdr3_aa: CASKLVGGGGYGYTF; cdr3_nt: TGTGCCAGCAAATTGGTGGGGGGAGGGGGCTATGGCTACACCTTC
j_call: TRBJ1-6; d_call: NA; clone_size: once; v_call: TRBV5-4; cdr3_aa: CASSLETGLSPLHF; cdr3_nt: TGTGCCAGCAGCTTGGAAACAGGTCTTTCACCCCTCCACTTT
j_call: TRBJ2-2; d_call: TRBD1; clone_size: NA; v_call: TRBV9; cdr3_aa: CASSFIGTGNTGELFF; cdr3_nt: TGTGCCAGCAGCTTCATCGGGACAGGAAACACCGGGGAGCTGTTTTTT
j_call: TRBJ2-2; d_call: TRBD1; clone_size: NA; v_call: TRBV7-3; cdr3_aa: CASSLKPTGPANTGELFF; cdr3_nt: TGTGCCAGCAGCTTAAAGCCGACAGGGCCCGCGAACACCGGGGAGCTGTTTTTT
j_call: TRBJ2-5; d_call: TRBD2; clone_size: once; v_call: TRBV27; cdr3_aa: CASRLAGVETQYF; cdr3_nt: TGTGCCAGCAGATTAGCGGGGGTTGAGACCCAGTACTTC
j_call: TRBJ1-3; d_call: NA; clone_size: NA; v_call: TRBV2; cdr3_aa: CASSEDRLSGNTIYF; cdr3_nt: TGTGCCAGCAGCGAGGACAGACTCTCTGGAAACACCATATATTTT
j_call: TRBJ1-5; d_call: TRBD1; clone_size: NA; v_call: TRBV18; cdr3_aa: CASSPQGAGSPQHF; cdr3_nt: TGTGCCAGCTCACCACAGGGGGCCGGGTCGCCCCAGCATTTT
j_call: TRBJ1-2; d_call: NA; clone_size: NA; v_call: TRBV7-2; cdr3_aa: CASSLASYGYTF; cdr3_nt: TGTGCCAGCAGCTTAGCCAGCTATGGCTACACCTTC
j_call: TRBJ1-5; d_call: TRBD1; clone_size: NA; v_call: TRBV11-2; cdr3_aa: CASSPAGGSQPQHF; cdr3_nt: TGTGCCAGCAGCCCCGCAGGGGGTAGTCAGCCCCAGCATTTT
j_call: TRBJ2-7; d_call: TRBD2; clone_size: NA; v_call: TRBV7-9; cdr3_aa: CASSLAGGWMTVAYEQYF; cdr3_nt: TGTGCCAGCAGCTTAGCCGGGGGGTGGATGACGGTGGCCTACGAGCAGTACTTC
j_call: TRBJ1-1; d_call: TRBD1; clone_size: NA; v_call: TRBV29-1; cdr3_aa: CSVADRWKEAFF; cdr3_nt: TGCAGCGTCGCGGACAGGTGGAAAGAAGCTTTCTTT
j_call: TRBJ2-5; d_call: TRBD1; clone_size: NA; v_call: TRBV2; cdr3_aa: CASSEAGGIETQYF; cdr3_nt: TGTGCCAGCAGTGAGGCAGGGGGCATAGAGACCCAGTACTTC
j_call: TRBJ2-5; d_call: NA; clone_size: NA; v_call: TRBV12-5; cdr3_aa: CASWTDGALVEAQYF; cdr3_nt: TGTGCTAGTTGGACTGACGGTGCCTTAGTTGAGGCCCAGTACTTC
j_call: TRBJ2-2; d_call: NA; clone_size: NA; v_call: TRBV10-3; cdr3_aa: CAISESIGLNTGELFF; cdr3_nt: TGTGCCATCAGTGAGTCGATTGGGCTGAACACCGGGGAGCTGTTTTTT
j_call: TRBJ2-7; d_call: NA; clone_size: NA; v_call: TRBV2; cdr3_aa: CATILKGSYEQYF; cdr3_nt: TGTGCCACCATTCTGAAGGGGTCGTACGAGCAGTACTTC
j_call: TRBJ2-5; d_call: NA; clone_size: NA; v_call: TRBV6-2/TRBV6-3; cdr3_aa: CASSYGRVDYQETQYF; cdr3_nt: TGTGCCAGCAGTTACGGTCGGGTGGATTATCAAGAGACCCAGTACTTC
j_call: TRBJ1-2; d_call: NA; clone_size: NA; v_call: TRBV4-2; cdr3_aa: CASSQEASDLYGYTF; cdr3_nt: TGTGCCAGCAGCCAAGAGGCAAGCGACCTCTATGGCTACACCTTC
j_call: TRBJ1-3; d_call: NA; clone_size: NA; v_call: TRBV14; cdr3_aa: CASNPAGVGNTIYF; cdr3_nt: TGTGCCAGCAATCCTGCAGGGGTCGGAAACACCATATATTTT
j_call: TRBJ2-3; d_call: NA; clone_size: NA; v_call: TRBV5-1; cdr3_aa: CASSFVESTDTQYF; cdr3_nt: TGCGCCAGCAGCTTTGTGGAGAGCACAGATACGCAGTATTTT